This entry describes one T cell receptor beta chain. The antigen remains unidentified. The sample comes from a study of siplizumab effects on memory and regulatory T cells. Study outcomes and limitations: A significant reduction in alloreactive sequences traceable to unstimulated CD4+ memory cells was produced by siplizumab. Roughly 80-95% of proliferating CD4+ or CD8+ clones defied assignment to a naive or memory phenotype.

Assay used: immunoSEQ multiplex PCR; TCRdb lists only in-frame clones, some missing. The sample lists 100,000 or so clones, about 94% occurring once. This CDR3 has 15 residues. V lost 4 bases to trimming and J lost 8 bases, with 17 bases between them. Germline values: CDR1 MNHNY, CDR2 SVGAGI (reference sequence). The chain links TRBV6-6 to TRBJ1-4; possibly TRBD1 for D (5 bases). The receptor's source is a human donor in good health. The sample consisted of CD4+ T cells sorted from blood. The CDR3: CASSSKGIGEEKLFF. The CDR3 coding sequence is TGTGCCAGCAGTTCTAAGGGTATAGGGGAAGAAAAACTGTTTTTT.